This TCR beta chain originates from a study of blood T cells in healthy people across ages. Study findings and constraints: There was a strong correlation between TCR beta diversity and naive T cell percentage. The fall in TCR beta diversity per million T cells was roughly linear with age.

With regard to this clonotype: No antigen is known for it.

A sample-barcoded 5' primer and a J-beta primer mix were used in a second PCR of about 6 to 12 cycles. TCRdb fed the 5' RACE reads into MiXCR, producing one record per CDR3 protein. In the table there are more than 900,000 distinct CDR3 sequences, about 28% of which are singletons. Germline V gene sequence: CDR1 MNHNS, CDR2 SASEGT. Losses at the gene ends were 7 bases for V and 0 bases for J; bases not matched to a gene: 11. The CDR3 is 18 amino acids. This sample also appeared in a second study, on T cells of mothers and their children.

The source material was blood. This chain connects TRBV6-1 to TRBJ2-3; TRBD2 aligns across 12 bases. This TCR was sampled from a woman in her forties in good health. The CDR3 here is CASTYRTSGVSSTDTQYF. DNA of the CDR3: TGTGCCAGCACCTACAGGACTAGCGGGGTCTCTAGCACAGATACGCAGTATTTT.